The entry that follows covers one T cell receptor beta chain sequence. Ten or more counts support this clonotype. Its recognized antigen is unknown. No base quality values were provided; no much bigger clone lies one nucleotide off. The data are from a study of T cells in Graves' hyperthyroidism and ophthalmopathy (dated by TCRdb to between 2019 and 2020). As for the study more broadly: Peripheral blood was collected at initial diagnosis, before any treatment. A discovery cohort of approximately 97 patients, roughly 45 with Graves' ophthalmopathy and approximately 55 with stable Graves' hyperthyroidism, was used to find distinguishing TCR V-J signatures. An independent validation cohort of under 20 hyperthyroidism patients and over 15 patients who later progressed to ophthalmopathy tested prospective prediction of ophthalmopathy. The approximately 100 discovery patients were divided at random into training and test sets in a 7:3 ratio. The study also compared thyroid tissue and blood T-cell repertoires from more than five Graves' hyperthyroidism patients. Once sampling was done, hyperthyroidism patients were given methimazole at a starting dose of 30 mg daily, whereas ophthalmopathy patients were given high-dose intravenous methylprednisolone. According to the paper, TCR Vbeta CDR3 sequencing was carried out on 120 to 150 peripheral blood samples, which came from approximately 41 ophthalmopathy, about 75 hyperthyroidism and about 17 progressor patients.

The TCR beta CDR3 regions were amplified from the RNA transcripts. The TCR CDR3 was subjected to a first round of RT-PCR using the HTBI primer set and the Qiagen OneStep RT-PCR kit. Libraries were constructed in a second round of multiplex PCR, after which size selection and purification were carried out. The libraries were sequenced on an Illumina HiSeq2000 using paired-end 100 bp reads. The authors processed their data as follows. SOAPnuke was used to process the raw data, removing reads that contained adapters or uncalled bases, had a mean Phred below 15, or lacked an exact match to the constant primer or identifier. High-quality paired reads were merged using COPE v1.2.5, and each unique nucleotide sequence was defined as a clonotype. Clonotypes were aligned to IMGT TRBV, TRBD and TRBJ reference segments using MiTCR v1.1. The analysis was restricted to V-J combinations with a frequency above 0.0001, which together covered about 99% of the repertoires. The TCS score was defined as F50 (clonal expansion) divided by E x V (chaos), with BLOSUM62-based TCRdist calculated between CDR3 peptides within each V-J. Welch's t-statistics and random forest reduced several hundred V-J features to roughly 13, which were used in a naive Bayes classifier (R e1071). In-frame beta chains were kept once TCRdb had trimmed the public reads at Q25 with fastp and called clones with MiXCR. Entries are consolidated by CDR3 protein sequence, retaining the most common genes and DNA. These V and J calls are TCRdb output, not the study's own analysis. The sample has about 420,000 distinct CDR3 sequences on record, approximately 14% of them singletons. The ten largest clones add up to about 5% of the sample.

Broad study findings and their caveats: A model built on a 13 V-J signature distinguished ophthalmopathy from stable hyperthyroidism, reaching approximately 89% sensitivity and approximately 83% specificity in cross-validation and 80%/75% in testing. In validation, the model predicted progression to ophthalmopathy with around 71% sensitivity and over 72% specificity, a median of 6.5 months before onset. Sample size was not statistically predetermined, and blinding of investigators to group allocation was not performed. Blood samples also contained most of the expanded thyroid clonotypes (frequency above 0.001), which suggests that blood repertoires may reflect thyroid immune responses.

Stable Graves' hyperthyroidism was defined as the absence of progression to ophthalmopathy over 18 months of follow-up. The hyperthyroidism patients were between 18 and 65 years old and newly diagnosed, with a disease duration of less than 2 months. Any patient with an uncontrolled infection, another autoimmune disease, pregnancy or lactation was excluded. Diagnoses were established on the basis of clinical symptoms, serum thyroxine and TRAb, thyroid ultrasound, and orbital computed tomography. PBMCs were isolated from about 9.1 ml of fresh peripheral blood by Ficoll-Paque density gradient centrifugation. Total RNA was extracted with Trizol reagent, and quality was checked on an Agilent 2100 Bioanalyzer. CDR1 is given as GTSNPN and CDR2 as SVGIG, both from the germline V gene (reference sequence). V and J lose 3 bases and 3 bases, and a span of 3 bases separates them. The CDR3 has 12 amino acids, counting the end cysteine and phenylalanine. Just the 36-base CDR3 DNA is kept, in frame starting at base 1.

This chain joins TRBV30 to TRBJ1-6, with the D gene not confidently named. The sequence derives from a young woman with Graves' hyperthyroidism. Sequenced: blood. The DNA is TGTGCCTGGAGGGGCTATAATTCACCCCTCCACTTT. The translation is CAWRGYNSPLHF. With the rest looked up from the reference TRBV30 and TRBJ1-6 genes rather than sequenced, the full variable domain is SQTIHQWPATLVQPVGSPLSLECTVEGTSNPNLYWYRQAAGRGLQLLFYSVGIGQISSEVPQNLSASRPQDRQFILSSKKLLLSDSGFYLCAWRGYNSPLHFGNGTRLTVT.